The source of this T cell receptor (beta chain) is a study of blood T cell repertoires in COVID-19 (dated by TCRdb to the early 2020s). The study in broad terms: The collaborator samples originated in the United States, Italy and Spain and spanned the acute and convalescent phases of COVID-19. The material from the prospective study consisted of cDNA or gDNA derived from T cells, B-cell-depleted T cells, or PBMCs. Deeply sampled blood TCRbeta repertoires from subjects exposed to, actively infected with, or recovered from COVID-19 were included in the dataset. The repertoires were made available in a free public database intended to serve as a resource for research on the immune response to SARS-CoV-2. The samples were drawn from the first 160 participants of the ongoing ImmuneRACE study and from 1,254 subjects provided by 6 global collaborators. A de-identified subject ID, COVID-19 status, age in years and sex were almost always included in the sample metadata. Where available, HLA class I and class II types were taken from metadata supplied by the sample provider and were not determined by assay-based typing.

For this clone: Its antigen remains undetermined. Base qualities are not at hand, and no much larger clone is one base apart.

Here is what the overall study found, with its caveats: Clinical and demographic metadata were provided uncurated, with the amount varying by source and participant.

One collaborating source in Seattle enrolled patients while the patients were actively infected and followed the patients over time throughout the course of disease. The collaborating institutions used their own protocols to collect whole blood in K2EDTA tubes. For TCRbeta analysis, collaborator samples were shipped as frozen whole blood, as isolated PBMCs, or as DNA extracted from either sample type. The germline V end is reduced by 2 bases and the J end by 4 bases; junction bases left unmatched: 4. The germline V gene (reference sequence) sets CDR1 to LNHDA and CDR2 to SQIVND. The CDR3 starts with the cysteine, ends with the phenylalanine, and has 15 residues. The CDR3 DNA has 45 bases and is translated from base 1. TCRbeta CDR3 regions were amplified from genomic DNA using the immunoSEQ Assay, a bias-controlled multiplex PCR. Under the source paper's analysis protocol: The number of nucleated cells in each sample was estimated from the amplification of reference gene primers within the assay. Sequence reads were collapsed and filtered to measure the absolute abundance of every unique TCRbeta CDR3 rearrangement. Productive Simpson clonality was computed per sample as the square root of Simpson's diversity index over productive rearrangements. TCRdb retrieved this table from immuneACCESS and kept in-frame rearrangements only. Not all clones are present; in checked studies, unresolved V genes account for under half, and no reason is known for the remainder. The V and J calls and clone size are taken from that table; D and trimming were inferred from the DNA. The sample records 400,000 to 450,000 clones, about 91% of which are singletons. Roughly 1.5% of the sample is taken by the ten largest.

Sequenced: peripheral blood. The TCR was taken from a woman in her 40s with COVID-19, enrolled during active disease. This sequence uses TRBV19 and TRBJ2-7, with 11 bases aligning to TRBD2. The CDR3 amino acid sequence is: CASSISSGRKYEQYF. The nucleotide sequence is given as TGTGCCAGTAGTATATCTAGCGGGAGGAAGTACGAGCAGTACTTC.